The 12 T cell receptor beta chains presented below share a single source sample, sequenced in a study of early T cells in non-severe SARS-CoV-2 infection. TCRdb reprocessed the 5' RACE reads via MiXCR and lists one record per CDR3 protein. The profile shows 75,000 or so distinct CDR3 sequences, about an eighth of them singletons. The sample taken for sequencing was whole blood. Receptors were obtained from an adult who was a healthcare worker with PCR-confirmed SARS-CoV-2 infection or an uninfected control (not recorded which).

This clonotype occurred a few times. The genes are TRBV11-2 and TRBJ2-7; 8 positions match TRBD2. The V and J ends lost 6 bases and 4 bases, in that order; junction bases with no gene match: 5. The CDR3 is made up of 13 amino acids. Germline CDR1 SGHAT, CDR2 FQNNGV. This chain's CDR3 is CASRRTSLYEQYF. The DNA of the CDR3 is TGTGCCAGCAGACGGACTAGCTTGTACGAGCAGTACTTC. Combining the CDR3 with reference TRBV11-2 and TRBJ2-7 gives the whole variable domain EAGVAQSPRYKIIEKRQSVAFWCNPISGHATLYWYQQILGQGPKLLIQFQNNGVVDDSQLPKDRFSAERLKGVDSTLKIQPAKLEDSAVYLCASRRTSLYEQYFGPGTRLTVT.

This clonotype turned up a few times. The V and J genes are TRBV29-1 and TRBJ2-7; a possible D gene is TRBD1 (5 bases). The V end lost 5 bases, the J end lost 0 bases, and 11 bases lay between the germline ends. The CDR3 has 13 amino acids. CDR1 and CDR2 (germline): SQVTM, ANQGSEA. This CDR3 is CSVSNRHSYEQYF. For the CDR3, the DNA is TGCAGCGTTTCCAACAGGCACTCCTACGAGCAGTACTTC.

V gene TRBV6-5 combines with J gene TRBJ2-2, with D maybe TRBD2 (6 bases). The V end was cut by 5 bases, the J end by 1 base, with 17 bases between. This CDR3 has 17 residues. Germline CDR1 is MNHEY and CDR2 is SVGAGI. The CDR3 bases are TGTGCCAGCAGTGCAGATGGGGGACTCCTGAACACCGGGGAGCTGTTTTTT. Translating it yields CASSADGGLLNTGELFF.

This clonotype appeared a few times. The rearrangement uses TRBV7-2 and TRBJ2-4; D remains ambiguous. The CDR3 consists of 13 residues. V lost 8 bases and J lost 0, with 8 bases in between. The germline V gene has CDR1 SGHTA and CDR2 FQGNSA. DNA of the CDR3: TGTGCCAGCGGTCCGGGAGCCAAAAACATTCAGTACTTC. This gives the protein CASGPGAKNIQYF.

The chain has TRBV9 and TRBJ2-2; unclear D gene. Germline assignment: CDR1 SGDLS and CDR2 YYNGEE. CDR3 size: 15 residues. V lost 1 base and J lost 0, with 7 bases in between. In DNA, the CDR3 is TGTGCCAGCAGCGTACCCAGCACGAACACCGGGGAGCTGTTTTTT. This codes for CASSVPSTNTGELFF.

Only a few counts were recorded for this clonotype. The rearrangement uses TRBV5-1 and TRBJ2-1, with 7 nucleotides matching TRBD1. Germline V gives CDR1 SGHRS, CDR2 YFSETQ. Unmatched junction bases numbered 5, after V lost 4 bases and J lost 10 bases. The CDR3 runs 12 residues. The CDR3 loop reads CASSIQGHEQFF. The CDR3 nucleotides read TGCGCCAGCAGCATACAGGGGCACGAGCAGTTCTTC.

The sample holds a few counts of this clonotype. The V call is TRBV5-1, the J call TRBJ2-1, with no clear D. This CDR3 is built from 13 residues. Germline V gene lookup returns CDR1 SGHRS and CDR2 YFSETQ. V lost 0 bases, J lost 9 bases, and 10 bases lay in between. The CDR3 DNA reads TGCGCCAGCAGCTTGGATGCGGTCATTGAGCAGTTCTTC. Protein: CASSLDAVIEQFF.

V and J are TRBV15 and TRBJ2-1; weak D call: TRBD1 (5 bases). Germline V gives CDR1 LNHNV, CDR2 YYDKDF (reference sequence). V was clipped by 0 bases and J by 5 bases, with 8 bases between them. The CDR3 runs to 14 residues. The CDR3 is CATSREIGDNEQFF. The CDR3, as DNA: TGTGCCACCAGCAGAGAGATAGGGGACAATGAGCAGTTCTTC.

CDR3 loop: CASSPLQGDTGELFF. Written as DNA, the CDR3 is TGTGCCAGCTCACCCCTACAGGGGGACACCGGGGAGCTGTTTTTT. This chain joins TRBV18 and TRBJ2-2, with 8 bases lining up with TRBD1. V lost 3 bases, J lost 3 bases, and 3 bases stayed unmatched. The germline V gene encodes CDR1 KGHSH and CDR2 LQKENI. The CDR3 totals 15 residues.

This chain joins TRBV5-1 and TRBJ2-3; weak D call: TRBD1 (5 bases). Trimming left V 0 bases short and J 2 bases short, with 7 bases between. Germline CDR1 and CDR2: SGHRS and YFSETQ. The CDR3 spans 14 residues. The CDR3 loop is CASSLGQNTDTQYF. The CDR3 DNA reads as TGCGCCAGCAGCTTGGGACAGAACACAGATACGCAGTATTTT.

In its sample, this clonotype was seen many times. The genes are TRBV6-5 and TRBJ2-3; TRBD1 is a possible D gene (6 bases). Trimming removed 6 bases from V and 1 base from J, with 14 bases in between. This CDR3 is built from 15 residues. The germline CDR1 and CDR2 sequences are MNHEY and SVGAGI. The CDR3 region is CASREDSTGTDTQYF. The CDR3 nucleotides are TGTGCCAGCAGGGAGGACAGTACTGGCACAGATACGCAGTATTTT.

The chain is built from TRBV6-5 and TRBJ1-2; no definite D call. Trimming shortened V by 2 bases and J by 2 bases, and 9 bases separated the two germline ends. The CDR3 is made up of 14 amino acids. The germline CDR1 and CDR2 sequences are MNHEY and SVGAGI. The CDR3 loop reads CASSYGSGNYGYTF. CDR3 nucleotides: TGTGCCAGCAGTTACGGCTCTGGGAACTATGGCTACACCTTC.